This T cell receptor beta chain was found in a study of human T cells and chemical hapten exposure. About the research overall: Affected patients, primarily female, had alopecia areata, totalis or universalis. The study traced per-sample TCR yield variation mainly to small differences in pooled library volumes.

CDR3 length: 13 amino acids. Looked up from germline, CDR1 is SGHDN and CDR2 is FVKESK. Trimming stripped 1 base from V and 5 bases from J, with 8 bases between. Time point denoted: patch test 3, about 24 weeks after DPC sensitization. Treatment given: therapeutic diphenylcyclopropenone sensitization with weekly scalp DPC. From the RACE reads, TCRdb called clonotypes with MiXCR, one entry per CDR3 protein. The sample has about 120,000 distinct CDR3 sequences; about 11% are singletons. The chain employs TRBV14 and TRBJ1-2; no definite D call. The sample was whole blood, taken in connection with sensitization to the hapten diphenylcyclopropenone (DPC). This clonotype was obtained from a woman in her forties or fifties with alopecia areata. Some clones in this sample may be carry-over from other donors' samples. The DNA of the CDR3 is TGTGCCAGCAGCCAAGTTTGGTCTTATGGCTACACCTTC. It specifies CASSQVWSYGYTF. The variable domain in full, with the rest retrieved from reference TRBV14 and TRBJ1-2, is EAGVTQFPSHSVIEKGQTVTLRCDPISGHDNLYWYRRVMGKEIKFLLHFVKESKQDESGMPNNRFLAERTGGTYSTLKVQPAELEDSGVYFCASSQVWSYGYTFGSGTRLTVV.